Presented here are 3 T cell receptor beta chains from one specimen sequenced in a study of blood T cell repertoires in COVID-19. Method: immunoSEQ multiplex PCR; TCRdb's copy keeps in-frame clones and lacks some. The sample shows about 68,000 clones, 85% to 90% of them seen only once. The sequencing sample was made of peripheral blood. The receptors come from a man aged 45-60 years with active COVID-19.

The chain couples TRBV7-2 to TRBJ1-4, with TRBD1 as a possible D gene (5 bases). The CDR3 covers 17 residues. Deletions cut 1 base from V and 7 bases from J, with 19 bases between. Germline V gives CDR1 SGHTA, CDR2 FQGNSA. The CDR3: CASSLGGWGRVGEKLFF. CDR3 coding DNA: TGTGCCAGCAGCTTAGGAGGTTGGGGCAGGGTTGGTGAAAAACTGTTTTTT.

Notes on this clone: This same CDR3 is encoded by further DNA sequences in the sample. The chain uses TRBV7-8 and TRBJ2-7; no firm D call. Trimming pared 0 bases from V and 5 bases from J, leaving 5 bases between. CDR3 size: 12 residues. The germline V gene encodes CDR1 SGHVS and CDR2 FQNEAQ. The DNA for the CDR3 is TGTGCCAGCAGCTTAGCTGTCGACGAGCAGTACTTC. This codes for CASSLAVDEQYF.

The rearrangement uses TRBV6-2 or TRBV6-3 and TRBJ2-3, with 11 bases that match TRBD2. CDR1 is MNHEY and CDR2 is SVGEGT in the germline V gene. The CDR3 consists of 19 residues. Trimming at V came to 0 bases and at J to 0 bases, leaving 8 bases not matched to a gene. CDR3: CASSYSSTSGGASTDTQYF. CDR3 bases: TGTGCCAGCAGTTACTCATCAACTAGCGGGGGCGCTAGCACAGATACGCAGTATTTT.